This TCR beta chain was profiled in a study of T cell responses to AZD1222 COVID-19 vaccine. Germline trimming cut 0 bases from V and 4 bases from J; bases unmatched to any gene: 3. In germline, CDR1 is ENHRY, CDR2 SYGVKD. This CDR3 spans 15 amino acids. Only one count was recorded for this clone. No antigen is known for it. Study-level findings and limits: At baseline, seropositivity was found in only 5 to 7 AZD1222 recipients. Nearly half of unique spike-specific TCRs reportedly avoided B.1.351 and B.1.1.7 mutated regions. Dominant CD4 TCR responses targeted spike regions 160-218 and 743-854.

TCRdb's copy holds only in-frame clones and misses some; the assay was immunoSEQ multiplex PCR. In the table there are around 100,000 clones, about 88% of which are singletons. The sequenced sample was peripheral blood, obtained on day 0 of AZD1222 vaccination. The chain couples TRBV10-3 to TRBJ2-3, with 8 bases matching TRBD2. This TCR derives from an adult in good health. For the CDR3, the DNA is TGTGCCATCAGTGAGTCGAGCGGGAGTGCAGATACGCAGTATTTT. This encodes CAISESSGSADTQYF.